These 8 T cell receptor beta chains were sequenced from one sample in a study of regulatory T cells in long-lasting Graves disease. The TCR beta library used iRepertoire HTBI primers with Arm-PCR amplification of CDR3. From the multiplex PCR reads, TCRdb called clonotypes with MiXCR, one entry per CDR3 protein. Among 200,000 to 250,000 distinct CDR3 sequences listed, around 19% were seen once. Time point of the sample: newly diagnosed GD, antithyroid drugs for less than 3 months. Following extraction of RNA from PBMCs, that RNA was used to make the TCR library. The starting material was peripheral blood mononuclear cells (PBMCs), obtained at new diagnosis, from a patient treated with antithyroid drugs. The receptors were gathered from a female donor with Graves disease.

There are many counts of this clonotype. The V and J genes are TRBV7-2 and TRBJ1-3; TRBD1 agrees at 9 bases. V lost 5 bases and J lost 7; bases outside the gene matches: 6. The CDR3 length is 14 residues. From germline, CDR1 is SGHTA and CDR2 FQGNSA. The CDR3 sequence is CASSETGGWNTIYF. As DNA, the CDR3 is TGTGCCAGCAGCGAAACAGGGGGCTGGAACACCATATATTTT.

V gene TRBV3-1 combines with J gene TRBJ2-5, with D perhaps matching TRBD1 (6 bases). The CDR3 loop spans 15 amino acids. Germline CDR1 reads LGHDT; CDR2 reads YNNKEL (reference sequence). With 1 base removed from V and 1 base from J, the gap between germline ends came to 10 bases. CDR3 nucleotide sequence: TGTGCCAGCAGCCAAGTCTCGACAGGCCAAGAGACCCAGTACTTC. Amino acids: CASSQVSTGQETQYF.

The V and J genes are TRBV7-6 and TRBJ2-2; D is unclear. CDR1 is SGHVS, CDR2 FNYEAQ, per germline. The CDR3 extends over 15 amino acids. V lost 1 base to trimming and J lost 1 base, with 7 bases between them. The CDR3: CASSLDRRNTGELFF. CDR3 nucleotide sequence: TGTGCCAGCAGCTTAGATCGACGGAACACCGGGGAGCTGTTTTTT.

The V gene is TRBV20-1, the J gene TRBJ1-4; 10 bases fit TRBD1. The CDR3 extends over 15 amino acids. The J segment lost 5 bases and the V segment lost 5 bases, leaving 8 bases of the junction unmatched. Germline lookup yields CDR1 DFQATT and CDR2 SNEGSKA (reference sequence). CDR3 nucleotide sequence: TGCAGTGCTTTACAATCGGGACAGGGGAATGAAAAACTGTTTTTT. As protein: CSALQSGQGNEKLFF.

This clonotype showed up many times. The V call is TRBV30, the J call TRBJ1-5; no definite D call. This CDR3 has 16 amino acids. With 0 bases removed from V and 3 bases from J, the gap between germline ends came to 15 bases. CDR1 is GTSNPN, CDR2 SVGIG, per germline (reference sequence). The CDR3 here is CAWSVGSSLSNQPQHF. CDR3 bases: TGTGCCTGGAGTGTAGGATCCTCCCTCTCCAATCAGCCCCAGCATTTT.

This clonotype was picked up many times. The chain uses TRBV19 and TRBJ2-1; D might be TRBD2 (5 bases). Germline V gene data show CDR1 as LNHDA and CDR2 as SQIVND (reference sequence). CDR3 length equals 11 residues. The V and J ends lost 6 bases and 10 bases respectively, with 10 bases between them. CDR3 coding DNA: TGTGCCAGTAGGTCGACTATCGAGCAGTTCTTC. Amino acids: CASRSTIEQFF.

The chain couples TRBV9 to TRBJ2-7; 14 bases match TRBD2. V shed 0 bases and J 3 bases; nucleotides not matched to a gene: 5. The CDR3 is 17 residues long. Germline V CDR1 and CDR2: SGDLS, YYNGEE. The CDR3 bases are TGTGCCAGCAGCGTAGAGGGGACTAGCGGGAGCCACTACGAGCAGTACTTC. Translating gives CASSVEGTSGSHYEQYF.

This clonotype showed up many times. The rearrangement links TRBV29-1 to TRBJ2-3, with 7 nucleotides matching TRBD1. Germline V gives CDR1 SQVTM, CDR2 ANQGSEA. This CDR3 has 13 residues. The junction had 9 bases not matched to a gene; V was cut back by 7 bases and J by 5 bases. This CDR3 reads CSAEPQGEDTQYF. The CDR3, as DNA: TGCAGCGCCGAACCTCAGGGGGAAGATACGCAGTATTTT.